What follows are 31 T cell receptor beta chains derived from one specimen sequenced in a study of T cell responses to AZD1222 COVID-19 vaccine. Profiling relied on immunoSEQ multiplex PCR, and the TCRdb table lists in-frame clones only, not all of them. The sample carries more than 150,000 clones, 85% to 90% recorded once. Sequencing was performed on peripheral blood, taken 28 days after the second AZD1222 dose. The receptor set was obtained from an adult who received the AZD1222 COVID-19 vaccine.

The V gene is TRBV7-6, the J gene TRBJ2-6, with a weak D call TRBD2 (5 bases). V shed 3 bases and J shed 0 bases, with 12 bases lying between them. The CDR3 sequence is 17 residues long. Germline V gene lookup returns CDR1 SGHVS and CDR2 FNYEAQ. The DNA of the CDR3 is TGTGCCAGCAGCTTTGGCCGACGGGGCTCTGGGGCCAACGTCCTGACTTTC. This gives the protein CASSFGRRGSGANVLTF.

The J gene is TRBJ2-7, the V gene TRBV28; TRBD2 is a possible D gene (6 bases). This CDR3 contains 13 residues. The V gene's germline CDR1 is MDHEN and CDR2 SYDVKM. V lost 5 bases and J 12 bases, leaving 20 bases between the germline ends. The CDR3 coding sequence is TGTGCCAGCAGTCAACCTCCCGGGACTTATGGGTACTTC. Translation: CASSQPPGTYGYF. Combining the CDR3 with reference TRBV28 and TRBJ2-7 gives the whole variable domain DVKVTQSSRYLVKRTGEKVFLECVQDMDHENMFWYRQDPGLGLRLIYFSYDVKMKEKGDIPEGYSVSREKKERFSLILESASTNQTSMYLCASSQPPGTYGYFGPGTRLTVT.

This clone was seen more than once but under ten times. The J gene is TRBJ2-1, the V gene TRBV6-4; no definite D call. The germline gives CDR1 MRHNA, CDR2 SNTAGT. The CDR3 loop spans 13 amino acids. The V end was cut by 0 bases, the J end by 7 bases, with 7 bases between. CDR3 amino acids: CASSDSGRNEQFF. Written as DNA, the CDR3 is TGTGCCAGCAGTGACTCCGGTAGAAATGAGCAGTTCTTC.

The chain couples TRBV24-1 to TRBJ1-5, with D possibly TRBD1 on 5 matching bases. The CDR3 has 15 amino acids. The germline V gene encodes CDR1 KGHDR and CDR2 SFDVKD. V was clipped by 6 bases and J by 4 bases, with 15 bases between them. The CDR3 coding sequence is TGTGCCACCAGTCCGGGAGGGGACTTAAATCAGCCCCAGCATTTT. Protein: CATSPGGDLNQPQHF.

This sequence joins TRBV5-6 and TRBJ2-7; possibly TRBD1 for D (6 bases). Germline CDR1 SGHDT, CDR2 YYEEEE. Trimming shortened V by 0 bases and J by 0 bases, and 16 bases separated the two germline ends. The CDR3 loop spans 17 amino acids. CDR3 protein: CASSLAGPGAYSYEQYF. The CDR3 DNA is TGTGCCAGCAGCTTGGCCGGGCCAGGGGCTTACTCCTACGAGCAGTACTTC.

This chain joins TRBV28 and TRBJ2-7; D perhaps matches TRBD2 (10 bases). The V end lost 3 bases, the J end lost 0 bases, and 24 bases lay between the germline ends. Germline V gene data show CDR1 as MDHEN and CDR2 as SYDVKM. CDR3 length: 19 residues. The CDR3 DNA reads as TGTGCCAGCAGTTTGGGGACAGGGATGGGACTAGCGTCCTCCTACGAGCAGTACTTC. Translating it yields CASSLGTGMGLASSYEQYF. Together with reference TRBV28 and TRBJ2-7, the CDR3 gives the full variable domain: DVKVTQSSRYLVKRTGEKVFLECVQDMDHENMFWYRQDPGLGLRLIYFSYDVKMKEKGDIPEGYSVSREKKERFSLILESASTNQTSMYLCASSLGTGMGLASSYEQYFGPGTRLTVT.

In DNA form, the CDR3 reads TGCGCCAGCAGCTTGGGGGGGAAAGTAGACAATGAGCAGTTCTTC. Its translation is CASSLGGKVDNEQFF. This chain links TRBV5-1 with TRBJ2-1, with D possibly called TRBD1 or TRBD2 (5 bases each). The germline gives CDR1 SGHRS, CDR2 YFSETQ. The CDR3 sequence is 15 residues long. V shed 0 bases and J shed 5 bases, with 12 bases lying between them.

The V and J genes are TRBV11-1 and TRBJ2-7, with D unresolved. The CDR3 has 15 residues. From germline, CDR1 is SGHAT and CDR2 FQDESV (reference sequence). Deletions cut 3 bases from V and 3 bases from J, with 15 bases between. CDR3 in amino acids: CASSFWTEPNYEQYF. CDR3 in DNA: TGTGCCAGCAGCTTTTGGACCGAACCTAACTACGAGCAGTACTTC.

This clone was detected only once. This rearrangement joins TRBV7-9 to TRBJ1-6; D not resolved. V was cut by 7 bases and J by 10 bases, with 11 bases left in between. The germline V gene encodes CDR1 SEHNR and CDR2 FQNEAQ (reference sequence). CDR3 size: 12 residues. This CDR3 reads CASTPAGSPLHF. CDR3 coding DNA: TGTGCCAGCACCCCCGCGGGGTCACCCCTCCACTTT. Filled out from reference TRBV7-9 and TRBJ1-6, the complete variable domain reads DTGVSQNPRHKITKRGQNVTFRCDPISEHNRLYWYRQTLGQGPEFLTYFQNEAQLEKSRLLSDRFSAERPKGSFSTLEIQRTEQGDSAMYLCASTPAGSPLHFGNGTRLTVT.

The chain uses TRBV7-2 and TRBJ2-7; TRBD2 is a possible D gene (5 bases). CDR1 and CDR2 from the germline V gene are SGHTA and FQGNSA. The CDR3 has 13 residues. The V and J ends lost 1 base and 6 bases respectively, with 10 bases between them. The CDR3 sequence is CASSLERGGEQYF. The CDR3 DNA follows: TGTGCCAGCAGCTTAGAAAGAGGAGGCGAGCAGTACTTC.

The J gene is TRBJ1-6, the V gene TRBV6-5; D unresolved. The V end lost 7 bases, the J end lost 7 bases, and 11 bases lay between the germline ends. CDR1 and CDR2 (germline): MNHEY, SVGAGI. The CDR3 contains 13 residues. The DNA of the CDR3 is TGTGCCAGCACAGTGGTACAGAATTCACCCCTCCACTTT. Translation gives CASTVVQNSPLHF.

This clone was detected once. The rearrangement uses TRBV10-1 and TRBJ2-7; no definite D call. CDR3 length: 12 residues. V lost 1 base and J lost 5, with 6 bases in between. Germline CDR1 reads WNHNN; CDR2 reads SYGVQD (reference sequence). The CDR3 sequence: CASSECGDEQYF. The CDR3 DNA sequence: TGCGCCAGCAGTGAGTGCGGTGACGAGCAGTACTTC.

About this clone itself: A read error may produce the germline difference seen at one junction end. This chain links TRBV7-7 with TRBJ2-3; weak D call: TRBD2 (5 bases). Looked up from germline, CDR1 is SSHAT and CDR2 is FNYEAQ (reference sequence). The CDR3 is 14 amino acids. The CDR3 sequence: CASSPTRGGDTQYF. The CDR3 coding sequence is TGTGCTAGCAGCCCGACACGGGGTGGAGATACGCAGTATTTT.

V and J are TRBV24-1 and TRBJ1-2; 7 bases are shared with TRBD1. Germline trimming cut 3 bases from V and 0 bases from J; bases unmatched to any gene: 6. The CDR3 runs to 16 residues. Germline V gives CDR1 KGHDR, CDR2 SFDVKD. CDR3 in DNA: TGTGCCACCAGTGATCCCCGACAGGGAGCTAACTATGGCTACACCTTC. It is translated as CATSDPRQGANYGYTF.

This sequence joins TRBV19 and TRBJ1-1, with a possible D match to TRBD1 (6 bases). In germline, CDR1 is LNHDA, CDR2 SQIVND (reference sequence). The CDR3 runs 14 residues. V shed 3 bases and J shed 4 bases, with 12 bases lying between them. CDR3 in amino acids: CASSIQGTFTEAFF. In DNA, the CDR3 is TGTGCCAGTAGTATCCAGGGGACGTTCACTGAAGCTTTCTTT.

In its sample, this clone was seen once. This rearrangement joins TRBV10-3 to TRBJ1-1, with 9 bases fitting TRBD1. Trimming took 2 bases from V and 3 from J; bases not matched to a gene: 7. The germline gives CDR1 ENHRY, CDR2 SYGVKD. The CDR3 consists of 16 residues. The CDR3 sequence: CAISESDRGMDTEAFF. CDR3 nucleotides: TGTGCCATCAGTGAGAGTGACAGGGGGATGGACACTGAAGCTTTCTTT.

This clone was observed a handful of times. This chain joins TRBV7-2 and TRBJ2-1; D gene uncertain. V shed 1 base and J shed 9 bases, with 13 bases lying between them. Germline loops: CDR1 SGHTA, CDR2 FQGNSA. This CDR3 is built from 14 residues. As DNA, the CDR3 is TGTGCCAGCAGCTTAGGCCCCAGGACGCCTGAGCAGTTCTTC. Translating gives CASSLGPRTPEQFF.

CDR3 in amino acids: CASSQDQGASNQPQHF. Here the CDR3 DNA reads TGTGCCAGCAGCCAAGACCAGGGGGCAAGCAATCAGCCCCAGCATTTT. The chain employs TRBV3-1 (or the pseudogene TRBV3-2) and TRBJ1-5; 8 bases are shared with TRBD1. Germline lookup yields CDR1 LGHDT and CDR2 YNNKEL (reference sequence). J lost 1 base, V lost 0 bases, and 2 bases had no gene match. The CDR3 extends over 16 amino acids.

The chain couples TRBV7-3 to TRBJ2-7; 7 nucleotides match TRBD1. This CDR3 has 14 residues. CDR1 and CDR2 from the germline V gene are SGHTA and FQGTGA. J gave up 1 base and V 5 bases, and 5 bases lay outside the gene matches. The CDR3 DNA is TGTGCCAGCAGCGTCCGGGACAGTTCCTACGAGCAGTACTTC. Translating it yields CASSVRDSSYEQYF.

The CDR3 region has the DNA TGCGCCAGCAGCTTGGCGACAGGGGGCCGGAACGAGCAGTACTTC. Translated: CASSLATGGRNEQYF. The V gene is TRBV5-1, the J gene TRBJ2-7; 10 nucleotides match TRBD1. The junction had 5 bases not matched to a gene; V was cut back by 0 bases and J by 5 bases. There are 15 residues in the CDR3. Germline lookup yields CDR1 SGHRS and CDR2 YFSETQ.

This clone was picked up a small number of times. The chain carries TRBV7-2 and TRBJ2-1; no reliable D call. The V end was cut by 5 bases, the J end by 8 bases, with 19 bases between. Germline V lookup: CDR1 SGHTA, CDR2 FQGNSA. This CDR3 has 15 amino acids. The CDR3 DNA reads TGTGCCAGCAGCCTAAATTCTATGAGGAACGATGAGCAGTTCTTC. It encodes CASSLNSMRNDEQFF.

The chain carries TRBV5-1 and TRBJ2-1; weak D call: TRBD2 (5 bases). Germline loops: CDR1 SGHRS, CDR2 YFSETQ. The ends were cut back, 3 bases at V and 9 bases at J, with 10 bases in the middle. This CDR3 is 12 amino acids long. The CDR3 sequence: CASSWAAGEQFF. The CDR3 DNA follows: TGCGCCAGCAGCTGGGCGGCGGGTGAGCAGTTCTTC.

In DNA form, the CDR3 reads TGTGCCAGCAGTGAAGCGTCAGGGCCCCAGCCCCAGCATTTT. This encodes CASSEASGPQPQHF. The chain couples TRBV6-1 to TRBJ1-5, with D perhaps TRBD1 (5 bases). This CDR3 contains 14 residues. Trimming pared 0 bases from V and 7 bases from J, leaving 10 bases between. Germline loops: CDR1 MNHNS, CDR2 SASEGT.

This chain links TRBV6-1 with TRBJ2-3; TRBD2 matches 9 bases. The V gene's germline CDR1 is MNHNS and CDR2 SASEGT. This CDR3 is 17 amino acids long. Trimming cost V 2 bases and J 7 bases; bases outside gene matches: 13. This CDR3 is CASSEPPWRGGPNTQYF. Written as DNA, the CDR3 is TGTGCCAGCAGTGAACCCCCCTGGCGGGGGGGCCCGAATACGCAGTATTTT.

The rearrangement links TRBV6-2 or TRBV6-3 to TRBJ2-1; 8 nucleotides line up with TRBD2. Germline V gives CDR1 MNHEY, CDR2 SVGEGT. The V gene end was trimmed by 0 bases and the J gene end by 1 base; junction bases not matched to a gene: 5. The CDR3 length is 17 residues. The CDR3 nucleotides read TGTGCCAGCAGTTACTCAACGAGCGGGAGTTCCTACAATGAGCAGTTCTTC. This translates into CASSYSTSGSSYNEQFF.

The chain's CDR3 is CASSDFEDTQYF. The CDR3 bases are TGTGCCAGCAGTGATTTCGAAGATACGCAGTATTTT. This rearrangement joins TRBV6-4 to TRBJ2-3, with D unresolved. The CDR3 sequence is 12 residues long. Germline CDR1 MRHNA, CDR2 SNTAGT. Trimming left V 3 bases short and J 5 bases short, with 6 bases between.

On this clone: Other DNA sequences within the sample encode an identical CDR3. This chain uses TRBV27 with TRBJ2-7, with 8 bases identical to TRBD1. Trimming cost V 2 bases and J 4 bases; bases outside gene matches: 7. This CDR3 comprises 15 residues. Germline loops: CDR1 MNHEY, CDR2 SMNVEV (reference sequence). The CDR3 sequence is CASSLQGAAGYEQYF. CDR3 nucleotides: TGTGCCAGCAGTTTACAGGGGGCGGCTGGTTACGAGCAGTACTTC.

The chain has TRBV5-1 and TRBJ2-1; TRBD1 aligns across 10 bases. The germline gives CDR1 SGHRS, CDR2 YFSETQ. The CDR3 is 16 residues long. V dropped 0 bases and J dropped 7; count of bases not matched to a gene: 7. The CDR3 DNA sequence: TGCGCCAGCAGCTTGGGTGACAGGGGGCCTTCTAATGAGCAGTTCTTC. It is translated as CASSLGDRGPSNEQFF.

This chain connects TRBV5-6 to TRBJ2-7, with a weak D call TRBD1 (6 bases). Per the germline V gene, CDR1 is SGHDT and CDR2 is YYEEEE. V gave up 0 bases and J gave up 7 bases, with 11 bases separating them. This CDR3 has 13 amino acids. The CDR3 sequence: CASSLGRGDEQYF. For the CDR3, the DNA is TGTGCCAGCAGCTTGGGCAGGGGTGATGAGCAGTACTTC.

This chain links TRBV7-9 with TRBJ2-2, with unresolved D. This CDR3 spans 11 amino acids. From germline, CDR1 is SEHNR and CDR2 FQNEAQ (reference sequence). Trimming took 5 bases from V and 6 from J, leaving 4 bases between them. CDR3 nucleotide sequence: TGTGCCAGCAGCCCTTCCGGGGAGCTGTTTTTT. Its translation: CASSPSGELFF.

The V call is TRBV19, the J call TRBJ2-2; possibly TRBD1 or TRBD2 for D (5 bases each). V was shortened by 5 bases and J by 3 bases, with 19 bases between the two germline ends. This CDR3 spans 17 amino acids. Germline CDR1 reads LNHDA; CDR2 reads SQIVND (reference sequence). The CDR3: CASSPAVGGFDTGELFF. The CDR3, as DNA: TGTGCCAGTAGTCCCGCCGTTGGGGGATTCGACACCGGGGAGCTGTTTTTT.